Presented here are 20 T cell receptor beta chains from one specimen sequenced in a study of human T cells and chemical hapten exposure. TCRdb re-called the RACE reads through MiXCR, storing one row per CDR3 protein. The sample holds around 120,000 distinct CDR3 sequences, 12% seen once. The time point denotes: patch test 1, 2 weeks after DPC sensitization. Indicated treatment: therapeutic diphenylcyclopropenone sensitization with weekly scalp DPC. The specimen comprised whole blood, sampled in connection with sensitization to the hapten diphenylcyclopropenone (DPC). Source of these receptors: a woman aged 45 to 65 with alopecia areata. Some clones in this sample may be carry-over from other donors' samples.

Only a few counts were recorded for this clonotype. This chain links TRBV3-1 with TRBJ2-1, with TRBD1 identical over 9 bases. Losses at the gene ends were 2 bases for V and 7 bases for J; bases not matched to a gene: 6. This CDR3 has 15 amino acids. CDR1 and CDR2 from the germline V gene are LGHDT and YNNKEL (reference sequence). The CDR3 spells CASSQSGTGSNEQFF. The CDR3 DNA reads TGTGCCAGCAGCCAATCCGGGACAGGGAGTAATGAGCAGTTCTTC.

The CDR3 nucleotides are TGTGCCAGCACTGATCCGGGACGGTATAATTCACCCCTCCACTTT. Residues: CASTDPGRYNSPLHF. The chain couples TRBV28 to TRBJ1-6; D perhaps matches TRBD1 (5 bases). V was cut by 7 bases and J by 4 bases, with 14 bases left in between. Germline CDR1 reads MDHEN; CDR2 reads SYDVKM. The CDR3 loop spans 15 amino acids.

The chain links TRBV28 to TRBJ2-7, with D perhaps TRBD2 (5 bases). Germline lookup yields CDR1 MDHEN and CDR2 SYDVKM. V was trimmed by 7 bases and J by 4 bases, leaving 20 bases between them. The CDR3 extends over 15 amino acids. The CDR3 protein is CASTSPNYGRYEQYF. The DNA of the CDR3 is TGTGCCAGCACCTCTCCTAACTATGGGAGATACGAGCAGTACTTC. Supplemented by reference TRBV28 and TRBJ2-7, the full variable domain reads DVKVTQSSRYLVKRTGEKVFLECVQDMDHENMFWYRQDPGLGLRLIYFSYDVKMKEKGDIPEGYSVSREKKERFSLILESASTNQTSMYLCASTSPNYGRYEQYFGPGTRLTVT.

This chain links TRBV28 with TRBJ2-7, with D possibly TRBD2 on 5 matching bases. The V end lost 3 bases, the J end lost 0 bases, and 12 bases lay between the germline ends. CDR3 length: 15 residues. From germline, CDR1 is MDHEN and CDR2 SYDVKM. This CDR3 is CASSLGSRLSYEQYF. The CDR3 nucleotides are TGTGCCAGCAGTTTGGGGAGCCGTCTCTCCTACGAGCAGTACTTC.

This clonotype has more than one count but fewer than ten. The J gene is TRBJ1-1, the V gene TRBV11-2; 7 bases align to TRBD1. The germline V gene encodes CDR1 SGHAT and CDR2 FQNNGV. CDR3 length: 14 amino acids. The V gene end was trimmed by 4 bases and the J gene end by 4 bases; junction bases not matched to a gene: 6. The CDR3 bases are TGTGCCAGCAGCTCCATCTCAGGGGGCACTGAAGCTTTCTTT. Translation: CASSSISGGTEAFF.

A few counts support this clonotype. This chain uses TRBV28 with TRBJ2-7; TRBD1 matches at 10 bases. The CDR3 contains 12 residues. Trimming took 7 bases from V and 5 from J; bases not matched to a gene: 2. Germline V lookup: CDR1 MDHEN, CDR2 SYDVKM. As DNA, the CDR3 is TGTGCCAGCAAGGACAGGGGGGACGAGCAGTACTTC. Translated: CASKDRGDEQYF.

This clonotype was seen many times. This chain links TRBV6-6 with TRBJ2-1; a weak D match, TRBD2 (7 bases). The length of the CDR3 is 17 residues. Germline V gives CDR1 MNHNY, CDR2 SVGAGI (reference sequence). The ends were cut back, 6 bases at V and 0 bases at J, with 18 bases in the middle. The CDR3 DNA reads TGTGCCAGCAGAAAAGGGGAGGGGGGGAGCTCCTACAATGAGCAGTTCTTC. It yields the protein CASRKGEGGSSYNEQFF.

The sample holds a few counts of this clonotype. V gene TRBV11-2 combines with J gene TRBJ1-2; tentative D call: TRBD1 (5 bases). CDR3 length: 14 residues. The V gene's germline CDR1 is SGHAT and CDR2 FQNNGV. The V gene lost 3 bases and the J gene lost 5 bases, with 13 bases spanning the gap. Here the CDR3 reads CASSLSGPPYGYTF. CDR3 bases: TGTGCCAGCAGCTTGTCAGGGCCTCCTTATGGCTACACCTTC.

This sequence joins TRBV3-1 and TRBJ2-1; D is unclear. There are 15 residues in the CDR3. CDR1 is LGHDT and CDR2 is YNNKEL in the germline V gene (reference sequence). The V and J ends lost 3 bases and 5 bases respectively, with 14 bases between them. The CDR3 is CASSQGHTSNNEQFF. CDR3 nucleotide sequence: TGTGCCAGCAGCCAGGGCCATACCTCAAACAATGAGCAGTTCTTC.

This clonotype has a single count. This chain joins TRBV5-1 and TRBJ2-7; D is uncertain. CDR1 SGHRS and CDR2 YFSETQ come from the germline V gene. The ends were cut back, 0 bases at V and 3 bases at J, with 10 bases in the middle. The CDR3 sequence is 14 residues long. The CDR3 loop reads CASSLEIGVYEQYF. The CDR3, as DNA: TGCGCCAGCAGCTTGGAAATTGGGGTCTACGAGCAGTACTTC.

This clonotype was recorded a few times. The V call is TRBV27, the J call TRBJ2-2, with D uncertain. This CDR3 has 14 amino acids. The V gene's germline CDR1 is MNHEY and CDR2 SMNVEV (reference sequence). Trimming left V 1 base short and J 3 bases short, with 6 bases between. The DNA of the CDR3 is TGTGCCAGCAGTTTATGGGCCGACACCGGGGAGCTGTTTTTT. It codes for CASSLWADTGELFF.

The table lists this clonotype with many counts. V and J are TRBV20-1 and TRBJ1-6; 7 nucleotides agree with TRBD1. The germline V gene encodes CDR1 DFQATT and CDR2 SNEGSKA (reference sequence). This CDR3 is built from 15 residues. After removal of 2 bases from V and 6 bases from J, the junction contained 7 bases not matched to a gene. CDR3 loop: CSARPEQGFNSPLHF. CDR3 sequence (DNA): TGCAGTGCTAGACCCGAACAGGGGTTTAATTCACCCCTCCACTTT.

This clonotype was observed many times. The V gene is TRBV4-2, the J gene TRBJ1-4, with 9 bases identical to TRBD1. The germline V gene encodes CDR1 LGHNA and CDR2 YNFKEQ. V shed 1 base, J shed 5 bases, and the junction held 14 bases outside the gene matches. This CDR3 is built from 19 residues. CDR3 sequence: CASSQAPPGQGRGNEKLFF. In nucleotides, the CDR3 is TGTGCCAGCAGCCAAGCGCCTCCGGGACAGGGCCGAGGGAATGAAAAACTGTTTTTT.

This clonotype occurred many times. The chain employs TRBV11-2 and TRBJ1-1; D is perhaps TRBD1 (6 bases). Trimming removed 6 bases at V and 4 bases at J, with 12 bases between. The CDR3 runs to 13 residues. Germline loops: CDR1 SGHAT, CDR2 FQNNGV. For the CDR3, the DNA is TGTGCCAGCAGGATACAGGGCACCACTGAAGCTTTCTTT. This sequence encodes CASRIQGTTEAFF.

V usage is TRBV19 and J usage is TRBJ1-5, with D possibly TRBD1 on 5 matching bases. The V gene lost 4 bases and the J gene lost 7 bases, with 11 bases spanning the gap. This CDR3 comprises 13 residues. CDR1 and CDR2 (germline): LNHDA, SQIVND (reference sequence). This CDR3 reads CASSTRVRQPQHF. The CDR3 DNA reads TGTGCCAGTAGTACCAGGGTTCGGCAGCCCCAGCATTTT. Full variable domain (outside the CDR3, taken from reference TRBV19 and TRBJ1-5): DGGITQSPKYLFRKEGQNVTLSCEQNLNHDAMYWYRQDPGQGLRLIYYSQIVNDFQKGDIAEGYSVSREKKESFPLTVTSAQKNPTAFYLCASSTRVRQPQHFGDGTRLSIL.

This clonotype was counted a few times. This chain connects TRBV11-2 to TRBJ2-3, with TRBD1 matching over 9 bases. This CDR3 has 15 residues. The ends lost 5 bases at V and 8 bases at J; junction bases unmatched: 11. Looked up from germline, CDR1 is SGHAT and CDR2 is FQNNGV. CDR3 loop: CASSHGDRVRVTQYF. CDR3 DNA: TGTGCCAGCAGCCACGGGGACAGGGTTAGGGTTACGCAGTATTTT.

This chain uses TRBV28 with TRBJ2-7, with D unresolved. Germline-derived CDR1 and CDR2 are MDHEN and SYDVKM. This CDR3 has 11 residues. Trimming removed 5 bases at V and 7 bases at J, with 9 bases between. The CDR3 is CASSQPWEQYF. CDR3 sequence (DNA): TGTGCCAGCAGTCAACCCTGGGAGCAGTACTTC.

This clonotype has a count of ten or more. The chain is built from TRBV7-2 and TRBJ1-6; perhaps TRBD1 as D (5 bases). This CDR3 is 15 amino acids long. Germline CDR1 is SGHTA and CDR2 is FQGNSA. Trimming took off 5 bases at V and 5 bases at J, with 13 bases between the two ends. The CDR3 spells CASSREGSNNSPLHF. CDR3 DNA sequence: TGTGCCAGCAGCAGGGAGGGGTCCAATAATTCACCCCTCCACTTT.

This clonotype was seen at least ten times. In nucleotides, the CDR3 is TGTGCCTGCGCCTTGGGGATCACGACAGATACGCAGTATTTT. Its translation is CACALGITTDTQYF. The rearrangement joins TRBV18 to TRBJ2-3; D uncertain. From germline, CDR1 is KGHSH and CDR2 LQKENI. This CDR3 has 14 residues. Trimming shortened V by 11 bases and J by 3 bases, and 18 bases separated the two germline ends. The full variable domain, in which reference TRBV18 and TRBJ2-3 provide the parts outside the CDR3, is NAGVMQNPRHLVRRRGQEARLRCSPMKGHSHVYWYRQLPEEGLKFMVYLQKENIIDESGMPKERFSAEFPKEGPSILRIQQVVRGDSAAYFCACALGITTDTQYFGPGTRLTVL.

V is TRBV27 and J is TRBJ2-1, with 9 bases that match TRBD1. V lost 5 bases and J lost 8; bases outside the gene matches: 4. Germline CDR1 is MNHEY and CDR2 is SMNVEV (reference sequence). The CDR3 runs 13 residues. CDR3 DNA: TGTGCCAGCAGTCTGGGACAGGGAGATGAGCAGTTCTTC. It is translated as CASSLGQGDEQFF.